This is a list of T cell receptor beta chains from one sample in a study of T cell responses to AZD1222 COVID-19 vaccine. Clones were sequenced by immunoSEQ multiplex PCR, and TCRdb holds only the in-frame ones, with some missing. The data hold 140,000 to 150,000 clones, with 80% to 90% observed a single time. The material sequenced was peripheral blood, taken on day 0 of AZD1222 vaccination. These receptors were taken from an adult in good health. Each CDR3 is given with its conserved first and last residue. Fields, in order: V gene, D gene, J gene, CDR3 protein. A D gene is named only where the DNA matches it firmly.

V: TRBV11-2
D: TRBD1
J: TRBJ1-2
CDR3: CASSGSQGAGGYTF

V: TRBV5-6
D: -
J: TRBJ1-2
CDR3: CASSLGGGNYGYTF

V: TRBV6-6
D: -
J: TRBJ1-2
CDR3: CASSLTGWGYTF

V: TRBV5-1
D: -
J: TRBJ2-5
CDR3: CASSLGSQETQYF

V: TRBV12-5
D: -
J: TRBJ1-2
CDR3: CASGLLAAYGYTF

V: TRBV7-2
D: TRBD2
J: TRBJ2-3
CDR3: CASSLATSGGWRTDTQYF

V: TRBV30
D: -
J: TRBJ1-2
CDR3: CAWSVGGINYGYTF

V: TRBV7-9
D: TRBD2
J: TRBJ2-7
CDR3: CASSFGGGKTYEQYF

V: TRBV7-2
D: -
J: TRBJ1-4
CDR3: CASSAPGATNEKLFF

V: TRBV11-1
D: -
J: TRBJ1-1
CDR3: CASSFPRGGMNTEAFF

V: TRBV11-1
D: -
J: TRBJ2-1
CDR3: CASSLVARGNEQFF

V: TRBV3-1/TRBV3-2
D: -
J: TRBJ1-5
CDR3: CASSPAGSSNQPQHF

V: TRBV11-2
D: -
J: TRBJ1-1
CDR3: CASSAGAGVTEAFF

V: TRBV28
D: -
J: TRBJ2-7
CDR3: CASSLAGSLYEQYF

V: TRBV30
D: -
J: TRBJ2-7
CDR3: CAWSRQYEQYF

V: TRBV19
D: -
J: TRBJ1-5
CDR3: CASKRGHLESSNQPQHF

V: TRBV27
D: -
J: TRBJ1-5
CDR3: CASSLSGLRGLSWDQPQHF

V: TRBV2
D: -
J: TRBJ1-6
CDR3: CASLDILYNSPLHF

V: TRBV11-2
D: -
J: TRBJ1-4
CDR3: CASSLAAGPNEKLFF

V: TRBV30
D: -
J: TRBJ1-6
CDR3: CAFGPGQARSPLHF

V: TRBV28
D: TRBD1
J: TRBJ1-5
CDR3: CATSWVQGAGQPQHF

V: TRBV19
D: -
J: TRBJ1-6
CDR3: CASSTLVAGVDSPLHF

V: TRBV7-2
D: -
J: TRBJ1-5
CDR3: CASSPRIGAGQPQHF

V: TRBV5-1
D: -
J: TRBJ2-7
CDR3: CASSLGQGYSYEQYF

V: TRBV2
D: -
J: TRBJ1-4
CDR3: CASSRNGATNEKLFF

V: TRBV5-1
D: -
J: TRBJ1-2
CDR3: CASSPEVGNYGYTF

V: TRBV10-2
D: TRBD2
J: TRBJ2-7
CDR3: CASVPGPGLATDEQYF

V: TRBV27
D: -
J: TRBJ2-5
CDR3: CASSLFPKETQYF